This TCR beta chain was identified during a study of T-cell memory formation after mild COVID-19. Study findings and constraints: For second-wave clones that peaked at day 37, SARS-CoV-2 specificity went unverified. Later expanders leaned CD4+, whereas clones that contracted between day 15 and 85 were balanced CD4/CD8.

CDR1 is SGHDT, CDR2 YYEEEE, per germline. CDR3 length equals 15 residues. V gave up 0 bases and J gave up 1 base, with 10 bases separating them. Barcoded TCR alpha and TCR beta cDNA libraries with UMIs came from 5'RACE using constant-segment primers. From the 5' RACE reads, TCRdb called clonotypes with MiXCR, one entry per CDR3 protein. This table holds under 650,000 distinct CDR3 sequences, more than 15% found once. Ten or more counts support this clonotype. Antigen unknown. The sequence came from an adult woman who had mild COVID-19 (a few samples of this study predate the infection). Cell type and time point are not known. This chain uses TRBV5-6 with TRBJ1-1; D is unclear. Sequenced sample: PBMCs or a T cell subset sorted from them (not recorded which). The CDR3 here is CASSLARGGNTEAFF. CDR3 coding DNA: TGTGCCAGCAGCTTGGCCCGAGGAGGGAACACTGAAGCTTTCTTT.